This paragraph reports one T cell receptor beta chain. This CDR3 is built from 16 residues. Trimming stripped 1 base from V and 3 bases from J, with 13 bases between. Per the germline V gene, CDR1 is LGHDT and CDR2 is YNNKEL (reference sequence). The data stem from a study of blood T cell repertoires in COVID-19. Overall study: Whether acute or convalescent, the COVID-19 samples came from the United States, Italy and Spain. PBMCs, B-cell-depleted T cells, or T cells were the source of the cDNA or gDNA that made up the material.

Sequencing was performed with immunoSEQ multiplex PCR; in TCRdb, only in-frame clones are kept and a portion is missing. This sample yields fewer than 150,000 clones, of which 85% to 90% are seen a single time; 4.6% belongs to the top ten. This receptor was obtained from a woman in her forties or fifties with acute or convalescent COVID-19. The rearrangement uses TRBV3-1 (or the pseudogene TRBV3-2) and TRBJ1-3; D is unclear. Sequenced: peripheral blood. CDR3 DNA sequence: TGTGCCAGCAGCCAAGCTCTGTCCGGGGTTGGAAACACCATATATTTT. This translates into CASSQALSGVGNTIYF.